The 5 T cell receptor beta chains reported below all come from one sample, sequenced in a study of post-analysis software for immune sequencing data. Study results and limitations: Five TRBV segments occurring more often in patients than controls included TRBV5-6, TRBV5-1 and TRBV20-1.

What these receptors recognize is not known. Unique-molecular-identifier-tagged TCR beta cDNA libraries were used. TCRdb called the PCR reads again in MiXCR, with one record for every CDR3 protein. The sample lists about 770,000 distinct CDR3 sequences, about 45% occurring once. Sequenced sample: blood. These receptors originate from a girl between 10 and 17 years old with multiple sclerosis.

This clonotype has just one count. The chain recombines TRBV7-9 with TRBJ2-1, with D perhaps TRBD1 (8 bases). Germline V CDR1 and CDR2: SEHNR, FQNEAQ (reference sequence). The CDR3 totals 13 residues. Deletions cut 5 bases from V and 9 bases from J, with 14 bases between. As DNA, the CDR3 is TGTGCCAGCAGCGTGACAGGGGAGGGTGAGCAGTTCTTC. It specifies CASSVTGEGEQFF.

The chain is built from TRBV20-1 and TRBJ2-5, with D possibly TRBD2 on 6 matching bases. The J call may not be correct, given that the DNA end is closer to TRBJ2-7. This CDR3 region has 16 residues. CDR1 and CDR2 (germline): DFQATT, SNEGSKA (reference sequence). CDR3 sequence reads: CSARDLGLPKGYEQYF. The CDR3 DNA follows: TGCAGTGCTAGAGATCTCGGACTACCGAAAGGCTACGAGCAGTACTTC.

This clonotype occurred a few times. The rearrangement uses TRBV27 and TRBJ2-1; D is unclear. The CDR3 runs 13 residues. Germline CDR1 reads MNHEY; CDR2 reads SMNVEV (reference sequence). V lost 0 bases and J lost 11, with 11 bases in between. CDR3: CASSLSLARKQFF. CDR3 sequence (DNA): TGTGCCAGCAGTTTATCCCTGGCTAGGAAGCAGTTCTTC.

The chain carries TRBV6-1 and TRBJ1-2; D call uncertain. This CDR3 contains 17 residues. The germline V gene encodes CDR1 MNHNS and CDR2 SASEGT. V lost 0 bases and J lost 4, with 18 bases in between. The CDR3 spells CASSEASGPLEGYGYTF. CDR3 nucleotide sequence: TGTGCCAGCAGTGAAGCTTCCGGCCCCCTCGAGGGCTATGGCTACACCTTC.

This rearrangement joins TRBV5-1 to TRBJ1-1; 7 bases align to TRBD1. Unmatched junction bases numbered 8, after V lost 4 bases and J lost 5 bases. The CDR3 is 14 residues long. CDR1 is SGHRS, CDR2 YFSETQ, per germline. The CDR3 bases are TGCGCCAGCAGCGCGACAGGGCGGGGAACTGAAGCTTTCTTT. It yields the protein CASSATGRGTEAFF.